This T cell receptor beta chain appears in the sequencing data of a study of cytomegalovirus exposure and HLA in healthy donors. This clone was detected only a few times. Its cognate antigen is unknown. Study observations and caveats: Most of the TCR beta V segments (in an earlier analysis) were productive either about 90% or about 30% of the time.

Germline CDR1 is MNHEY and CDR2 is SVGAGI. V was clipped by 0 bases and J by 3 bases, with 12 bases between them. The CDR3 consists of 15 residues. Vbeta (60) and Jbeta (13) primers were used in the PCR. Sequencing was performed with immunoSEQ multiplex PCR; in TCRdb, only in-frame clones are kept and a portion is missing. There are 45,000 to 65,000 clones in the sample; roughly 82% occur only once, and around 1.6% lies in the top ten. The V gene is TRBV6-5, the J gene TRBJ2-7, with D possibly being TRBD2 (5 bases). The TCR originated in a young man in good health and CMV-seronegative. The sequenced sample consisted of PBMCs. The CDR3 region is CASSYSSGSNYEQYF. The CDR3, as DNA: TGTGCCAGCAGTTACTCGTCGGGGTCCAACTACGAGCAGTACTTC.